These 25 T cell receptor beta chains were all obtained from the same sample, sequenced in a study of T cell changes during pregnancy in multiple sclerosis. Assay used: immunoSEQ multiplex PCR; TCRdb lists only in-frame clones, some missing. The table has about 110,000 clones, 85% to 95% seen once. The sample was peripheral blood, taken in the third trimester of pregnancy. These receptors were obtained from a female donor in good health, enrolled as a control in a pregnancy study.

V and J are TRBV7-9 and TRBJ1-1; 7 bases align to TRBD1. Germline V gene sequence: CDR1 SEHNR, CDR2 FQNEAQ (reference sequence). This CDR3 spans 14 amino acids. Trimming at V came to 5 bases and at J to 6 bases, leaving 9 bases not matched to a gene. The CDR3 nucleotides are TGTGCCAGCAGCCGTACAGGGGCCGGCTCTGAAGCTTTCTTT. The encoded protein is CASSRTGAGSEAFF.

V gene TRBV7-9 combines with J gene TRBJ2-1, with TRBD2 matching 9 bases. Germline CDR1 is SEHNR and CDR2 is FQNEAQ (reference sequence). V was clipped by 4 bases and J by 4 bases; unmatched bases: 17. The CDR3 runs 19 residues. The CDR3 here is CASSSKGDLRGGRYNEQFF. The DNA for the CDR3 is TGTGCCAGCAGCTCAAAGGGAGATCTGCGGGGGGGCAGATACAATGAGCAGTTCTTC.

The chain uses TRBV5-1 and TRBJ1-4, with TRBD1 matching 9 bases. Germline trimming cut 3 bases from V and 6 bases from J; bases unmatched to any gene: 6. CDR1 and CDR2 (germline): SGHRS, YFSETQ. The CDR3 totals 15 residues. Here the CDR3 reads CASSSLQGADEKLFF. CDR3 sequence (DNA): TGCGCCAGCAGCTCTCTACAGGGGGCTGATGAAAAACTGTTTTTT.

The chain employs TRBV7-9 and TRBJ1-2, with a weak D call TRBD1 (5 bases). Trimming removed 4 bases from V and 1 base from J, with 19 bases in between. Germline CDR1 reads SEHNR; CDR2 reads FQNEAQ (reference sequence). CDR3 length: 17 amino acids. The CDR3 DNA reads TGTGCCAGCAGCTCCCCCGTGGCGGGGCTCAATAACTATGGCTACACCTTC. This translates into CASSSPVAGLNNYGYTF.

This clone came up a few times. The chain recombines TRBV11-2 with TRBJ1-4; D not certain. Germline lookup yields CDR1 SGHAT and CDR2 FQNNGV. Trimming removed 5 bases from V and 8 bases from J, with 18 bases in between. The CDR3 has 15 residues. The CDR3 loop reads CASSRSEWAGEKLFF. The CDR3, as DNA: TGTGCCAGCAGCCGATCCGAGTGGGCGGGAGAAAAACTGTTTTTT.

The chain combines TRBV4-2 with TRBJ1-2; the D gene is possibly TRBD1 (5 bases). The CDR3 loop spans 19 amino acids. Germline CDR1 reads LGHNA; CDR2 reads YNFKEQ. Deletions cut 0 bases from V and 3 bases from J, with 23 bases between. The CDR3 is CASSQDRLAQGVKYYGYTF. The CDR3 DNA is TGTGCCAGCAGCCAAGATAGGCTGGCGCAGGGTGTAAAGTACTATGGCTACACCTTC.

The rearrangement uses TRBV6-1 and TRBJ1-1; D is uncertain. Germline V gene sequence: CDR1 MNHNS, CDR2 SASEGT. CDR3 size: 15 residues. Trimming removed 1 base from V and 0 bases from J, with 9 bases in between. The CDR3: CASSEVLGLNTEAFF. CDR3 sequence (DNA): TGTGCCAGCAGTGAAGTCCTGGGCCTGAACACTGAAGCTTTCTTT.

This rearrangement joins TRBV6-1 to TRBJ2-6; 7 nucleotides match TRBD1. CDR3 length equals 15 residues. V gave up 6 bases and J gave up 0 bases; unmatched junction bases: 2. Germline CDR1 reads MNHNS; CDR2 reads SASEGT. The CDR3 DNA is TGTGCCAGCAGGACAGGGAGCTCTGGGGCCAACGTCCTGACTTTC. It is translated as CASRTGSSGANVLTF.

CDR3 nucleotides: TGTGCCAGCAGTTACGGGAGTAGGCCGCCCCTCCACTTT. Protein sequence: CASSYGSRPPLHF. The chain links TRBV6-5 to TRBJ1-6; D unresolved. Looked up from germline, CDR1 is MNHEY and CDR2 is SVGAGI. V was cut by 2 bases and J by 13 bases, with 12 bases left in between. CDR3 length: 13 amino acids.

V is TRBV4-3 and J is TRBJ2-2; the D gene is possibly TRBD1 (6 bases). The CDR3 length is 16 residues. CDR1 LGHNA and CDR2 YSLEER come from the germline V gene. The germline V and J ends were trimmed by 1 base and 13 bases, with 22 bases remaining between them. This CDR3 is CASSQGPTGLSTRLFF. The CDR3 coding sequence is TGCGCCAGCAGCCAAGGACCTACAGGGCTGAGTACTAGGCTGTTTTTT.

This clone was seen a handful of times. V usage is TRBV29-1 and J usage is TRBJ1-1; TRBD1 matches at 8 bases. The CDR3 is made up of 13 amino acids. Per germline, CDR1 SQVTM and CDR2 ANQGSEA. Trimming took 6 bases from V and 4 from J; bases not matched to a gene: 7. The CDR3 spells CSVTIDRGTEAFF. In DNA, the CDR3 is TGCAGCGTCACTATCGACAGGGGCACTGAAGCTTTCTTT.

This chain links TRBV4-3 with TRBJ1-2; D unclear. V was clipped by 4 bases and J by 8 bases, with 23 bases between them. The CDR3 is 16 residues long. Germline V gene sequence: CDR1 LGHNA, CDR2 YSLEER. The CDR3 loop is CASSLDSGILIRGYTF. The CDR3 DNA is TGCGCCAGCAGCCTAGACTCCGGGATATTAATCCGGGGCTACACCTTC.

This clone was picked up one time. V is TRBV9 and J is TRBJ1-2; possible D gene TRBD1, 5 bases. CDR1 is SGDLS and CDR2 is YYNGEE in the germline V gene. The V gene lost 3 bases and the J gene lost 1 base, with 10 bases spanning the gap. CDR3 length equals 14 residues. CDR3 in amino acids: CASSDDSSNYGYTF. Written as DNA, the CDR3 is TGTGCCAGCAGCGACGACAGTAGTAACTATGGCTACACCTTC.

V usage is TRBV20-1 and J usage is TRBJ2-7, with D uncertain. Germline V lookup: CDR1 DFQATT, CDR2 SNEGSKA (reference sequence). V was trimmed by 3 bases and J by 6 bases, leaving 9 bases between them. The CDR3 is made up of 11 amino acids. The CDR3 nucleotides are TGCAGTGCTAGTTTGACGGGCGAGCAGTACTTC. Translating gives CSASLTGEQYF.

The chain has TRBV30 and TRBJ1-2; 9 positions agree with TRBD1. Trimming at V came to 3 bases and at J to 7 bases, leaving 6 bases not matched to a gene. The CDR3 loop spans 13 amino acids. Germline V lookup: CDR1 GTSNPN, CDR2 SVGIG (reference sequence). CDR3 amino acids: CAWRGDRVSGYTF. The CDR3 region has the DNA TGTGCCTGGAGGGGGGACAGGGTTTCTGGCTACACCTTC.

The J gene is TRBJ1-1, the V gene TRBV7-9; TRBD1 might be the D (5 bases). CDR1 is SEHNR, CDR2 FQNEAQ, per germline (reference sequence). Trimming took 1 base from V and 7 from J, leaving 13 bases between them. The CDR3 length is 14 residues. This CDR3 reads CASSLVAGTDEAFF. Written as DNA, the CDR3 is TGTGCCAGCAGCTTAGTGGCAGGGACTGATGAAGCTTTCTTT.

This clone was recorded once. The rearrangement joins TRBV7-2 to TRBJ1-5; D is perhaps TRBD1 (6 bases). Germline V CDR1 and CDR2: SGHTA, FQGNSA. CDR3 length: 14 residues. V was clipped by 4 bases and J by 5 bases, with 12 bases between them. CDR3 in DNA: TGTGCCAGCAGCTCCAGGGGCGGCGATCAGCCCCAGCATTTT. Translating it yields CASSSRGGDQPQHF. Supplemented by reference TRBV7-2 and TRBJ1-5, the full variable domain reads GAGVSQSPSNKVTEKGKDVELRCDPISGHTALYWYRQSLGQGLEFLIYFQGNSAPDKSGLPSDRFSAERTGGSVSTLTIQRTQQEDSAVYLCASSSRGGDQPQHFGDGTRLSIL.

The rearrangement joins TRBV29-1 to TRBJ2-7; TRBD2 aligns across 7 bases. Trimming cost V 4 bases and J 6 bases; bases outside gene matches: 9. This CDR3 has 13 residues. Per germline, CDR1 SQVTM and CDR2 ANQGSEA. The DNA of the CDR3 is TGCAGCGTTGCTCGGGGAGGGTCACCCGAGCAGTACTTC. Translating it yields CSVARGGSPEQYF.

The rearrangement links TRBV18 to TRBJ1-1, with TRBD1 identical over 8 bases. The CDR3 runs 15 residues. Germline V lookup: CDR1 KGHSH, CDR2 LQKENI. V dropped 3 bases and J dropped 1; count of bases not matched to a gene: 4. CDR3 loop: CASSPSGTGNTEAFF. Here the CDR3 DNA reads TGTGCCAGCTCACCTTCCGGGACAGGGAACACTGAAGCTTTCTTT.

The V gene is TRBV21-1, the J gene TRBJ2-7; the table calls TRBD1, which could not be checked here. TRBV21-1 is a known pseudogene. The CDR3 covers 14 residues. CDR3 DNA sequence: TGTGCCAGCAGCACCCGGGACAAATCCTACGAGCAGTACTTC. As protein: CASSTRDKSYEQYF.

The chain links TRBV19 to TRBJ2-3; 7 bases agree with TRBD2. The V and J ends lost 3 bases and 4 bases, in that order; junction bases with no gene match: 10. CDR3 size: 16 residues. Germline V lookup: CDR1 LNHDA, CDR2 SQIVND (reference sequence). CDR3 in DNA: TGTGCCAGTAGTATCGGGACTATGGTCGAGGCAGATACGCAGTATTTT. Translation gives CASSIGTMVEADTQYF. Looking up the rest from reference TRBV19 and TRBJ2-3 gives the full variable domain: DGGITQSPKYLFRKEGQNVTLSCEQNLNHDAMYWYRQDPGQGLRLIYYSQIVNDFQKGDIAEGYSVSREKKESFPLTVTSAQKNPTAFYLCASSIGTMVEADTQYFGPGTRLTVL.

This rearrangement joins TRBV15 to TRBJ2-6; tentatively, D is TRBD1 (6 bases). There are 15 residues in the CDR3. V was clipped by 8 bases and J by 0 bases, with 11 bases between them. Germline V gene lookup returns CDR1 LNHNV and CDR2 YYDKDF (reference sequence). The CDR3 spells CATGGRFSGANVLTF. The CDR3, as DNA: TGTGCCACCGGGGGCAGATTCTCTGGGGCCAACGTCCTGACTTTC. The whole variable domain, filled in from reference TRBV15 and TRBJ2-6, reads DAMVIQNPRYQVTQFGKPVTLSCSQTLNHNVMYWYQQKSSQAPKLLFHYYDKDFNNEADTPDNFQSRRPNTSFCFLDIRSPGLGDTAMYLCATGGRFSGANVLTFGAGSRLTVL.

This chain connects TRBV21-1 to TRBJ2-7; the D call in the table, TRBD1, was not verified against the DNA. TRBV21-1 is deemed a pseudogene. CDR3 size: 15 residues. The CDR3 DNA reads TGTGCCCCTGACCGAGGGGACAGGGAGACCTACGAGCAGTACTTC. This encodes CAPDRGDRETYEQYF.

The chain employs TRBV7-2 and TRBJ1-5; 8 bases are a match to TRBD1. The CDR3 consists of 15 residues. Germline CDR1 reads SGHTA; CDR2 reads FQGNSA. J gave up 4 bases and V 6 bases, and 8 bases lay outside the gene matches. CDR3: CASRLDRGGNQPQHF. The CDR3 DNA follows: TGTGCCAGCAGACTTGACAGGGGAGGTAATCAGCCCCAGCATTTT.

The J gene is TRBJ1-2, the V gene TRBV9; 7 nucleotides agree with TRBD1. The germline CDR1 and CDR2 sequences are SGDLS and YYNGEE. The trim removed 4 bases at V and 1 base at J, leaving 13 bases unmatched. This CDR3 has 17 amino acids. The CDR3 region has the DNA TGTGCCAGCAGCCTGCTCTCCGGGACAGCTAATAACTATGGCTACACCTTC. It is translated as CASSLLSGTANNYGYTF.